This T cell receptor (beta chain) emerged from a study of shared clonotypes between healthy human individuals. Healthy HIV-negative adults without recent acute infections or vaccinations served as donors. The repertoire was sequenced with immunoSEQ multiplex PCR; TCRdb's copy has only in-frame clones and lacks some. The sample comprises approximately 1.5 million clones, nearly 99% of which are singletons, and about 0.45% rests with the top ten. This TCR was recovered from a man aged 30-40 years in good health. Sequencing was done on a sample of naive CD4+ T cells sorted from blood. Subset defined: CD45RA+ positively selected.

The CDR3 region is CASSLDGLAGGRDTGELFF. The CDR3 nucleotides read TGTGCCAGCAGCTTAGATGGACTAGCGGGAGGGAGGGACACCGGGGAGCTGTTTTTT. V usage is TRBV11-3 and J usage is TRBJ2-2; 15 bases fit TRBD2. The CDR3 totals 19 residues. Trimming at V came to 0 bases and at J to 3 bases, leaving 5 bases not matched to a gene. From germline, CDR1 is SGHNT and CDR2 YENEEA.